This TCR beta chain was captured in a study of blood T cells in healthy people across ages. The germline V gene encodes CDR1 SGHRS and CDR2 YFSETQ. This CDR3 comprises 15 residues. Trimming took off 0 bases at V and 6 bases at J, with 13 bases between the two ends. Combining a sample-barcoded 5' primer with a J-beta primer mix, a second PCR ran for about 6 to 11 cycles. Every molecule of cDNA carried a tag from a template-switch adaptor with 12 random nucleotides. Each CDR3 protein gets one entry after TCRdb re-called the 5' RACE reads with MiXCR. The top ten clones hold 30% to 40% of a sample with approximately 600,000 distinct CDR3 sequences, under 70% of them seen once. Researchers collected 7.5 to 10 milliliters of peripheral blood from every single donor. Each sample provided at least 5 micrograms of extracted total RNA. This clonotype was seen a few times.

V is TRBV5-1 and J is TRBJ1-5; a weak D match, TRBD1 (5 bases). The clonotype was recovered from a man between 60 and 75 years old in good health. The specimen sequenced was blood. The CDR3 loop reads CASSLAGAETQPQHF. Written as DNA, the CDR3 is TGCGCCAGCAGCTTGGCCGGGGCCGAGACTCAGCCCCAGCATTTT.